This T cell receptor beta chain was sequenced for a study of cytomegalovirus exposure and HLA in healthy donors. Study-wide findings and caveats: The study assumed roughly uniform donor sequencing depth for presence/absence analyses. Reportedly, fewer N-insertions than the roughly 690-donor mean appeared in an Asian-associated ancestry cluster in a later analysis.

Both 60 Vbeta primers and 13 Jbeta primers went into the PCR. Per the study methods: In a later analysis, of some 80 million unique beta chains, roughly 9.9 million appeared in at least two donors. Sequenced by immunoSEQ multiplex PCR; TCRdb stores in-frame clones only, minus some. V, J and clone size were drawn from that table, and D and trimming were deduced from the DNA. This sample carries 120,000 or so clones, approximately 76% of them seen once, and the ten largest clones take over 25%. Details on this clone: Its matching antigen is unknown.

This TCR was recovered from a man in his sixties in good health and CMV-seropositive. Source material: PBMCs.

The CDR3 nucleotides read TGTGCCAGCAGCTGGCGGGGGGCGTACGAGCAGTACTTC. It translates to CASSWRGAYEQYF. The chain combines TRBV5-4 with TRBJ2-7, with 8 bases matching TRBD2. Trimming at V came to 3 bases and at J to 4 bases, leaving 3 bases not matched to a gene. This CDR3 has 13 residues. Germline CDR1 is SGHNT and CDR2 is YYREEE (reference sequence).